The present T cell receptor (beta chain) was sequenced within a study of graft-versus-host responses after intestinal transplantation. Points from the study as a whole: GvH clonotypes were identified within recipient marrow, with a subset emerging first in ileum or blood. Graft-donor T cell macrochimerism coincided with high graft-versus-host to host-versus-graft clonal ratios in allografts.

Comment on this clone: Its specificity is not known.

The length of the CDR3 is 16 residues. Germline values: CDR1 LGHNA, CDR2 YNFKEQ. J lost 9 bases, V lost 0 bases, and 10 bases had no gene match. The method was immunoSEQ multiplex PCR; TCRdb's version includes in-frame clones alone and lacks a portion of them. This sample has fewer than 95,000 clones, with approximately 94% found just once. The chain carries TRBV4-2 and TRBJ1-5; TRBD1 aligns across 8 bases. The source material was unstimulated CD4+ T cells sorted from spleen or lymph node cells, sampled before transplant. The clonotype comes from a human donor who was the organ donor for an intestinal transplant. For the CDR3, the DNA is TGTGCCAGCAGCCAAGAGGCAGGGGGCCCCCCCTGGCCCCAGCATTTT. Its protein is CASSQEAGGPPWPQHF.